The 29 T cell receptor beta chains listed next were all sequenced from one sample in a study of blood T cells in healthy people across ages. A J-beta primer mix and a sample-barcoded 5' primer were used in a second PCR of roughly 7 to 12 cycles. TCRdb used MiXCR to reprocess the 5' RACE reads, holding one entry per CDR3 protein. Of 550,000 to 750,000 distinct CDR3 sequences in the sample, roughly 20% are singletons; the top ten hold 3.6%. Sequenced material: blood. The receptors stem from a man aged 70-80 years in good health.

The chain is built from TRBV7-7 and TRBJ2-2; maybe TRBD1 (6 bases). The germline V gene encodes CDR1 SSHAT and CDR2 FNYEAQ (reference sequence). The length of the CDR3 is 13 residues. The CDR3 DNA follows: TGTGCTACCCAGACAGGCAACACCGGGGAGCTGTTTTTT. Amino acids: CATQTGNTGELFF.

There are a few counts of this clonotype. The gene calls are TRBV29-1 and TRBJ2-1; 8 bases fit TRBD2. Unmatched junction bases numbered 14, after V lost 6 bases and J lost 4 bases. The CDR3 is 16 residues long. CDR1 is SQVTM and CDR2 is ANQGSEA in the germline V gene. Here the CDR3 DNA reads TGCAGCGTCCCAATGGCGGGAGGCTCTTTATACAATGAGCAGTTCTTC. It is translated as CSVPMAGGSLYNEQFF.

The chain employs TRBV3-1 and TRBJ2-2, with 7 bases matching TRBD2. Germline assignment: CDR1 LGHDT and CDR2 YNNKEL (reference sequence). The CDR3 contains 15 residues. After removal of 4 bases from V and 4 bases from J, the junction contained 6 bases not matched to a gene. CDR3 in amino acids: CASSLTGTITGELFF. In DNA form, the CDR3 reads TGTGCCAGCAGCCTAACCGGGACTATCACCGGGGAGCTGTTTTTT. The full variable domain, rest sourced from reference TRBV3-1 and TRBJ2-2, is DTAVSQTPKYLVTQMGNDKSIKCEQNLGHDTMYWYKQDSKKFLKIMFSYNNKELIINETVPNRFSPKSPDKAHLNLHINSLELGDSAVYFCASSLTGTITGELFFGEGSRLTVL.

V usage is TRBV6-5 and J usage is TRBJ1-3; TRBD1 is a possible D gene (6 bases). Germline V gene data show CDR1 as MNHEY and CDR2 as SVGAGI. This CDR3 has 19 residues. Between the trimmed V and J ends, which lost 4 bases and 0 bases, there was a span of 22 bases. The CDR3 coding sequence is TGTGCCAGCAGTTTCCGATGGGGGCCAAATTCCAACTCTGGAAACACCATATATTTT. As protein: CASSFRWGPNSNSGNTIYF.

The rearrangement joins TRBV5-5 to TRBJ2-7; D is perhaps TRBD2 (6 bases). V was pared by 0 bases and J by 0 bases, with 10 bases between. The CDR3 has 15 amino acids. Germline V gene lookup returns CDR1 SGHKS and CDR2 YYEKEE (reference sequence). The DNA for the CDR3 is TGTGCCAGCAGCTTGGGCGGGACGCCCTCCTACGAGCAGTACTTC. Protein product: CASSLGGTPSYEQYF.

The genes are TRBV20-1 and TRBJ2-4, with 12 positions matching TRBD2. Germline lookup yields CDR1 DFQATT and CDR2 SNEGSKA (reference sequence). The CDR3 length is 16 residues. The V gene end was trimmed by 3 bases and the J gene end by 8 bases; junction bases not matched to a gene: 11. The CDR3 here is CSARTRLAGVSDIQYF. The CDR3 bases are TGCAGTGCTAGGACAAGACTAGCGGGAGTTTCGGACATTCAGTACTTC.

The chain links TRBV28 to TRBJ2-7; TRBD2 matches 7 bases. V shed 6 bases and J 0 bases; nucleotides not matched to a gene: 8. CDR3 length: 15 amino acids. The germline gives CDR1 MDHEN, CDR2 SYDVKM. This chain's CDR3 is CASSAGDLTSYEQYF. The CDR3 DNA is TGTGCCAGCAGCGCGGGAGACCTTACCTCCTACGAGCAGTACTTC.

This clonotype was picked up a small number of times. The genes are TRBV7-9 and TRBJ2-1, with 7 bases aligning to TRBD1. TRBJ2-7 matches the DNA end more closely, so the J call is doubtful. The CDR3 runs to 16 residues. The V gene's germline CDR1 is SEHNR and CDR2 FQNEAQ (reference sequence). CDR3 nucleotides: TGTGCCAGCAGCCAATACCTCGGGACAGCAACCTACGAGCAGTACTTC. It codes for CASSQYLGTATYEQYF.

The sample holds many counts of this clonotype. The CDR3 protein is CAISEGQIGEKLFF. The CDR3 DNA is TGTGCCATCAGTGAGGGACAAATCGGTGAAAAACTGTTTTTT. The chain couples TRBV10-3 to TRBJ1-4; possibly TRBD1 for D (5 bases). Germline-derived CDR1 and CDR2 are ENHRY and SYGVKD. With 2 bases removed from V and 7 bases from J, the gap between germline ends came to 11 bases. The CDR3 totals 14 residues.

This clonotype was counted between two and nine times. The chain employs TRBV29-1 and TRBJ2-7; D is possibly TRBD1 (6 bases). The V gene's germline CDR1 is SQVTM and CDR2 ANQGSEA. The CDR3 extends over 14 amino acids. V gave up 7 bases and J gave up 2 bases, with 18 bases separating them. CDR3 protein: CSAYGRGQTYEQYF. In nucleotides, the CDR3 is TGCAGCGCCTACGGCAGGGGCCAAACCTACGAGCAGTACTTC.

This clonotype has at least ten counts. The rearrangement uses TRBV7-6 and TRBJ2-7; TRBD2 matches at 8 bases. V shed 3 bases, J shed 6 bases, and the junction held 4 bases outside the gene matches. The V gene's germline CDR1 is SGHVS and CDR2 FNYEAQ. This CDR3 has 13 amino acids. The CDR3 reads CASSFLGGVEQYF. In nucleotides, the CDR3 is TGTGCCAGCAGCTTTCTCGGGGGGGTCGAGCAGTACTTC.

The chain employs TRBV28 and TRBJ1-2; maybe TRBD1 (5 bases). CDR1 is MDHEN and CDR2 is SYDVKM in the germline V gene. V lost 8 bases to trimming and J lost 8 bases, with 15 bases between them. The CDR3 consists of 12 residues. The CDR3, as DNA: TGTGCCAGCCACCTTGAAGGGGTCGGCTACACCTTC. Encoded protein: CASHLEGVGYTF.

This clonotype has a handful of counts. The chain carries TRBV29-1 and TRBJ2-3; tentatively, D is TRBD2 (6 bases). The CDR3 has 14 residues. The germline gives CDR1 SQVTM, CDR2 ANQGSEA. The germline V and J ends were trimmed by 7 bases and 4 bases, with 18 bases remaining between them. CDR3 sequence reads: CSGEGGNTPDTQYF. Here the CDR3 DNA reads TGCAGCGGCGAAGGCGGGAATACGCCAGATACGCAGTATTTT.

The CDR3 DNA reads as TGTGCCAGCAGCAAGTCTAGCGGGAGTTTCTACAATGAGCAGTTCTTC. It encodes CASSKSSGSFYNEQFF. The chain uses TRBV7-2 and TRBJ2-1, with 10 positions matching TRBD2. The CDR3 extends over 16 amino acids. CDR1 is SGHTA, CDR2 FQGNSA, per germline. Trimming removed 5 bases from V and 3 bases from J; junction bases left unmatched: 7.

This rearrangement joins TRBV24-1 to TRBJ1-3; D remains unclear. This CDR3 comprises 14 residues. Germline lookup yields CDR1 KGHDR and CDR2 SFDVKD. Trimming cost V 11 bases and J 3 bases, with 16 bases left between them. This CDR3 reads CAINCEEIGNTIYF. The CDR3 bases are TGTGCCATCAATTGCGAAGAGATTGGAAACACCATATATTTT.

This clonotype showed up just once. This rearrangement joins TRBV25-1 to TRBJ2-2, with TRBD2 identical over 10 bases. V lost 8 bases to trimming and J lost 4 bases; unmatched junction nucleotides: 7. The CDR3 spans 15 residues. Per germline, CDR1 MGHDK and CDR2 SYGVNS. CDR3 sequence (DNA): TGTGCCAGCGGCAAACTAGCGGGGCCCACCGGGGAGCTGTTTTTT. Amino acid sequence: CASGKLAGPTGELFF. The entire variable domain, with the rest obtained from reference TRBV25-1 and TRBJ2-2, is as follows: EADIYQTPRYLVIGTGKKITLECSQTMGHDKMYWYQQDPGMELHLIHYSYGVNSTEKGDLSSESTVSRIRTEHFPLTLESARPSHTSQYLCASGKLAGPTGELFFGEGSRLTVL.

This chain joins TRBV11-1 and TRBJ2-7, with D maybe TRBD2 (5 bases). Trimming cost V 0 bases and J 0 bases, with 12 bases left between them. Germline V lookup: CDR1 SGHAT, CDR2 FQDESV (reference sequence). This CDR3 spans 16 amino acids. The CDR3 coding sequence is TGTGCCAGCAGCTTAGCGGTGGGAGCGTTCTCCTACGAGCAGTACTTC. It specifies CASSLAVGAFSYEQYF.

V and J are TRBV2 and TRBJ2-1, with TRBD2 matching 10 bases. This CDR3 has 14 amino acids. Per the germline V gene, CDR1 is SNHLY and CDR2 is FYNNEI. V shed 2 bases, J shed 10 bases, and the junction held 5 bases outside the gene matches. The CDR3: CASSETLAGEEQFF. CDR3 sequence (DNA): TGTGCCAGCAGTGAAACTCTAGCGGGAGAAGAGCAGTTCTTC.

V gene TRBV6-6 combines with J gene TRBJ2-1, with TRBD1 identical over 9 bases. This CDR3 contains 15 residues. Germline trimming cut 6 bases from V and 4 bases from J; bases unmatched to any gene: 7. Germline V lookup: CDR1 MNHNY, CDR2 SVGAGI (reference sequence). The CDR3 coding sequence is TGTGCCAGCAGGTCCCCAGGGACAGGGTACAATGAGCAGTTCTTC. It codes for CASRSPGTGYNEQFF.

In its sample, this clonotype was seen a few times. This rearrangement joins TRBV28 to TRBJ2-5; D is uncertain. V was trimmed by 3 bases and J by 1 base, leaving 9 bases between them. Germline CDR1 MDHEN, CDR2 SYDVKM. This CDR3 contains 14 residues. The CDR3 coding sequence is TGTGCCAGCAGTTTTCTTGAGATCCAAGAGACCCAGTACTTC. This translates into CASSFLEIQETQYF.

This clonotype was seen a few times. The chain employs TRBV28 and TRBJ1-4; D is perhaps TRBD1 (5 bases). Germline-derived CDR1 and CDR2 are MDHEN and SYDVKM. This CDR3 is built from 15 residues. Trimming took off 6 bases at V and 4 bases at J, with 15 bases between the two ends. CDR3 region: CASSGQDKNNEKLFF. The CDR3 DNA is TGTGCCAGCAGCGGACAAGACAAGAATAATGAAAAACTGTTTTTT.

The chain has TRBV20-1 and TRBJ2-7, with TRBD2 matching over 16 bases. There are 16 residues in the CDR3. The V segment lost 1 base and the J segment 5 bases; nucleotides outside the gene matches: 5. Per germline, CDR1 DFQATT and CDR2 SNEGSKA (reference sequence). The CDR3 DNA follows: TGCAGTGCTAGAGGTGGGACTAGCGGGAGGGTCCACGAGCAGTACTTC. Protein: CSARGGTSGRVHEQYF.

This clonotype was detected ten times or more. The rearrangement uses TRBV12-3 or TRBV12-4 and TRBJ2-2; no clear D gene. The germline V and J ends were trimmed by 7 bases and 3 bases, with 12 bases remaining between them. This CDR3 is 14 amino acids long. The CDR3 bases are TGTGCCAGCACTCGCCTGTGGGACACCGGGGAGCTGTTTTTT. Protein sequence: CASTRLWDTGELFF.

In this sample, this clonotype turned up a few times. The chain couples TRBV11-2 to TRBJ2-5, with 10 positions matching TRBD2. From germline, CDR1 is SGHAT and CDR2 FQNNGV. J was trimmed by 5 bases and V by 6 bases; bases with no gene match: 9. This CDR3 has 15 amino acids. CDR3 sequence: CASSRPSGSIETQYF. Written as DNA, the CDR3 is TGTGCCAGCAGTCGTCCTAGCGGGAGTATCGAGACCCAGTACTTC.

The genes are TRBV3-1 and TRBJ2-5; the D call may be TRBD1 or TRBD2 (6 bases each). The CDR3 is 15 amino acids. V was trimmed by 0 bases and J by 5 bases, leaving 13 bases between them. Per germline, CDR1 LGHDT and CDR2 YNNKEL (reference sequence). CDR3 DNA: TGTGCCAGCAGCCAAGATCGTCGAGGGGGGGAGACCCAGTACTTC. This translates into CASSQDRRGGETQYF.

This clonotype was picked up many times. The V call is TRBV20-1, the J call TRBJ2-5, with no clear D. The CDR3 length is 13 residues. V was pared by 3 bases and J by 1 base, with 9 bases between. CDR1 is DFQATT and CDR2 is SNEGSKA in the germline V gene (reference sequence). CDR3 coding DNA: TGCAGTGCTAGTAAGGCCCCCCAAGAGACCCAGTACTTC. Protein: CSASKAPQETQYF.

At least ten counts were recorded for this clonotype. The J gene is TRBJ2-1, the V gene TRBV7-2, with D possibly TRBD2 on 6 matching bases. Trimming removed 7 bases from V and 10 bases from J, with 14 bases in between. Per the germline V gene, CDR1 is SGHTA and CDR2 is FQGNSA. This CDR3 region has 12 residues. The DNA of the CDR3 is TGTGCCAGCACCACGTTTGGGAGGGAGCAGTTCTTC. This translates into CASTTFGREQFF.

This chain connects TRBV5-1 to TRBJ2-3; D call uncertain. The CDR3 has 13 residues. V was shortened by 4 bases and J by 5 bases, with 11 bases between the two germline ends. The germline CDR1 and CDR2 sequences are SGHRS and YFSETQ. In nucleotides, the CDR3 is TGCGCCAGCAGCCCCGCGTTCGGAGATACGCAGTATTTT. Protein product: CASSPAFGDTQYF.

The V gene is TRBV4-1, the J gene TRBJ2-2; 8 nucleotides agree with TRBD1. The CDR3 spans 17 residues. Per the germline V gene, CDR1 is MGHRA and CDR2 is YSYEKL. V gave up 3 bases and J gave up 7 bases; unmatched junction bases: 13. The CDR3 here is CASSHPSGQARIGELFF. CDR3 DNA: TGCGCCAGCAGCCACCCGTCGGGACAGGCGAGGATCGGGGAGCTGTTTTTT.